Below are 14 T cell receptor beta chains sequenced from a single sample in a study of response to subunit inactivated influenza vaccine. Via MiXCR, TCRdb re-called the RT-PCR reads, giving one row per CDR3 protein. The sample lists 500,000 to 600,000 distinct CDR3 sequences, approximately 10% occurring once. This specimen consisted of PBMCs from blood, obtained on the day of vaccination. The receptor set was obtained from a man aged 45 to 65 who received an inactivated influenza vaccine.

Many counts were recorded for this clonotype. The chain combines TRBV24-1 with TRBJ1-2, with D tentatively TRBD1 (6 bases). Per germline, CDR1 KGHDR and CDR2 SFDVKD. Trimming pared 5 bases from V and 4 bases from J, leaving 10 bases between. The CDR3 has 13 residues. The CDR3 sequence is CATSGGQRYGYTF. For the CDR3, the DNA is TGTGCCACCAGTGGGGGGCAGCGCTATGGCTACACCTTC.

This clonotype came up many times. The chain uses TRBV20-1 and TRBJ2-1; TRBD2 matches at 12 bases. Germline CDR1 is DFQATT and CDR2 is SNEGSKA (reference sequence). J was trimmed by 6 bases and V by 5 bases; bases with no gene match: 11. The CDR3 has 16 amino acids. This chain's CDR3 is CSAHPGLAGNLNEQFF. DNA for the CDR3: TGCAGTGCTCACCCCGGACTAGCGGGGAACCTCAATGAGCAGTTCTTC.

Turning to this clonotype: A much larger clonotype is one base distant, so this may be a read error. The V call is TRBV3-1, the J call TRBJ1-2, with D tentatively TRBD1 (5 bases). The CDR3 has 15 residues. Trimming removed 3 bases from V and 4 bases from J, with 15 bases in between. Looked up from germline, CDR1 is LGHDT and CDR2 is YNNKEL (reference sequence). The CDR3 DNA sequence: TGTGCCAGCAGCCATCCCGTGATCAGGGCCTATGGCTACACCTTC. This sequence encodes CASSHPVIRAYGYTF.

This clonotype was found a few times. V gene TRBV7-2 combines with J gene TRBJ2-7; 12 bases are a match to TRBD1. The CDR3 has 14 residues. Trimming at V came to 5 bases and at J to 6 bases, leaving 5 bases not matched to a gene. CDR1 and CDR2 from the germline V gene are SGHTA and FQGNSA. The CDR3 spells CASSPGTGGAEQYF. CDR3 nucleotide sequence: TGTGCCAGCAGCCCTGGGACAGGGGGCGCCGAGCAGTACTTC.

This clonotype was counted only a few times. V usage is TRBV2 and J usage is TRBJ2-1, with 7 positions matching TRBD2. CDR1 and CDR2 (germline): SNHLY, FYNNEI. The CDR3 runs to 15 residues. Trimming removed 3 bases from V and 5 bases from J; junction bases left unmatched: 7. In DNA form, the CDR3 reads TGTGCCAGCAGTGATCTGGCTAGCGGTGACAATGAGCAGTTCTTC. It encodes CASSDLASGDNEQFF.

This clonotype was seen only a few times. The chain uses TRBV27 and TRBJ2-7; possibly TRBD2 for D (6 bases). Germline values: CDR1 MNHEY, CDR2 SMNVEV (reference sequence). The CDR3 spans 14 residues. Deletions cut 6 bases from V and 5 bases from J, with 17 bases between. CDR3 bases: TGTGCCAGCAGCAATGGAGGGTCTATAAACGAGCAGTACTTC. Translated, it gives CASSNGGSINEQYF.

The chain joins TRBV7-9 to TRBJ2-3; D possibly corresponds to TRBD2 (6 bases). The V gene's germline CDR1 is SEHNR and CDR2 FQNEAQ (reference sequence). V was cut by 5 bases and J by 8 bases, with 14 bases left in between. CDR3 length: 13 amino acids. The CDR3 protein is CASSPGLGGTQYF. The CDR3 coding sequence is TGTGCCAGCAGCCCCGGTCTGGGGGGTACGCAGTATTTT.

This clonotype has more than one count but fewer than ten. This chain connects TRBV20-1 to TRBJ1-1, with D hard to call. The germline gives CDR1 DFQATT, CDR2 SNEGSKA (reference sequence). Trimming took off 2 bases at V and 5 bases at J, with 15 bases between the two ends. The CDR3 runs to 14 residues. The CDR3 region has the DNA TGCAGTGCTAGACTCACAACGGTGGTAACTGAAGCTTTCTTT. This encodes CSARLTTVVTEAFF.

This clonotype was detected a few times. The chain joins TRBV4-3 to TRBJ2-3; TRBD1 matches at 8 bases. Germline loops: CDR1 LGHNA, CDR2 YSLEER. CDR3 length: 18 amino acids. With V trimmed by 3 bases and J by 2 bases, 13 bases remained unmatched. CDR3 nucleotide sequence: TGCGCCAGCAGCCAGGTTTTGACCGGGACAGGACTCACAGATACGCAGTATTTT. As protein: CASSQVLTGTGLTDTQYF.

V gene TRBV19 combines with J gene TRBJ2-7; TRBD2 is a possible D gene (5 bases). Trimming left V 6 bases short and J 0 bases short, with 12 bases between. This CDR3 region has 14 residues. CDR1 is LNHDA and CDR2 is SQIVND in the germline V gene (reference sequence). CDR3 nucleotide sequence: TGTGCCAGTAGCGCGATGGGGAGCTCCTACGAGCAGTACTTC. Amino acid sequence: CASSAMGSSYEQYF.

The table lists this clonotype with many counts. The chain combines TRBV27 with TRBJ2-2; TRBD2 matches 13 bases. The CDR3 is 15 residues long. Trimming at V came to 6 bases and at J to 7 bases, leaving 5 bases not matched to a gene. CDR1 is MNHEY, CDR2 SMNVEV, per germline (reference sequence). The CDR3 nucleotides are TGTGCCAGCAGCCGGACTAGCGGGAGCATCGGGGAGCTGTTTTTT. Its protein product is CASSRTSGSIGELFF.

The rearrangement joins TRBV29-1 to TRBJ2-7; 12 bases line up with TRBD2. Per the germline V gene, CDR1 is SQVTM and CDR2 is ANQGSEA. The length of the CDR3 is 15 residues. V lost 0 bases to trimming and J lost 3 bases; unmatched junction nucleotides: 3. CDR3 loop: CSVEEWTSGDYEQYF. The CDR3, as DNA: TGCAGCGTTGAAGAGTGGACTAGCGGGGACTACGAGCAGTACTTC.

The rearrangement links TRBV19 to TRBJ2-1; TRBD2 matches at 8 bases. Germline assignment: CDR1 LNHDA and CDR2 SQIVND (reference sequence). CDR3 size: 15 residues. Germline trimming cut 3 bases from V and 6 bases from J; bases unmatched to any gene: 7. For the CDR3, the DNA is TGTGCCAGTAGTATGGAAGCGGGAGTGGTCAATGAGCAGTTCTTC. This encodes CASSMEAGVVNEQFF.

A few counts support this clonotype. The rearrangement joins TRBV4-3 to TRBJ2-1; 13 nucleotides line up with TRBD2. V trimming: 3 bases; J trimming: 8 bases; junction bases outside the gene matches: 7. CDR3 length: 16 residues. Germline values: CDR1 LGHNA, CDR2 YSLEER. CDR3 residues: CASSQSLAGGMHEQFF. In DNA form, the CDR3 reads TGCGCCAGCAGCCAGTCACTAGCGGGAGGGATGCATGAGCAGTTCTTC.